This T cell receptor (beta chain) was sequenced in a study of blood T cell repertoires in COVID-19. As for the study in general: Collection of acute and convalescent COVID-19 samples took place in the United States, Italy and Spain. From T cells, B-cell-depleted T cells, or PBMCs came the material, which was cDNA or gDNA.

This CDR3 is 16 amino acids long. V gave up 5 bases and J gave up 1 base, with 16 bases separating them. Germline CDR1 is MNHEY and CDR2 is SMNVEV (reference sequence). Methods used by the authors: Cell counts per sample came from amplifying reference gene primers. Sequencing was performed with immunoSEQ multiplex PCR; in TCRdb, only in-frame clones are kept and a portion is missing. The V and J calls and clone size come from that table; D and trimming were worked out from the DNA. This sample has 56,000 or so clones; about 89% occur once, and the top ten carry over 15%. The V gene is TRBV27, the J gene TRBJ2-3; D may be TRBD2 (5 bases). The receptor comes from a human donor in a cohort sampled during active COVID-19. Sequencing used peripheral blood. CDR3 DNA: TGTGCCAGCAGTCTCCGACCGGGGTTGGGCACAGATACGCAGTATTTT. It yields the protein CASSLRPGLGTDTQYF.